Sequencing of this T cell receptor beta chain was carried out in a study of early T cells in non-severe SARS-CoV-2 infection (dated by TCRdb to about 2021). About the study as a whole: Because TCR sequencing relied on bulk RNA taken from unsorted whole blood, pairing of alpha and beta chains was not possible. Study-level results and caveats: VDJdb matching was skewed toward anti-spike CD8 responses and likely underestimated virus-specific expansions, missing private and CD4 specificities.

This clonotype turned up a few times. It has no known antigen specificity. A junction boundary mismatches the germline segment, possibly from a read error. The CDR3 sequence holds 14 residues, the cysteine and phenylalanine included. Just CDR3 DNA is preserved here, 42 bases in frame from base 1. CDR1 and CDR2, looked up from the germline V gene (reference sequence), are LGHDT and YNNKEL. A case-control design nested within a healthcare worker cohort in London, UK, was used, with weekly nasopharyngeal swab PCR tests and blood sampling performed. Between 23 and 31 March 2020, the week of the UK lockdown, healthcare workers were enrolled and then followed up weekly for as long as 16 weeks. Libraries came from 5' RACE. TCRdb records NextSeq 500 as the sequencer. To correct for sequencing error and PCR bias, the TCR library protocol tagged individual cDNA molecules with unique molecular identifiers. TCR alpha and beta chains were both sequenced, and the abundances of alpha and beta sequences in each sample were closely correlated with each other. As for the authors' bioinformatics: V gene, J gene and CDR3 annotation of TCR sequences was performed with Decombinator V4. TCRs were defined as expanded if a significant change between any two time points was detected under a Poisson model with p below 0.0001. TCR abundances were normalised to the total number of TCRs sequenced in each sample and reported as counts per million. TRAV1-2 paired with TRAJ12, TRAJ20 or TRAJ33 defined MAIT TCRs, while TRAV10 paired with TRAJ18 defined iNKT TCRs. VDJdb, accessed 1 November 2021, was searched for CMV, EBV and SARS-CoV-2 annotated TCRs, with TCRs annotated for multiple antigens excluded. In TCRdb, the public reads were trimmed at Q25 with fastp and aligned with MiXCR, with productive beta chains retained. Rows with one shared CDR3 protein collapse into an entry with the most common genes and DNA. TCRdb, not the authors, supplied the V and J calls. The sample records 70,000 to 90,000 distinct CDR3 sequences, more than 13% of which are singletons. The ten largest make up less than 6% of the sample.

The chain joins TRBV3-1 to TRBJ2-7; the D gene assignment is ambiguous. The source material was whole blood. The sequence was obtained from an adult who was a healthcare worker with PCR-confirmed SARS-CoV-2 infection or an uninfected control (not recorded which). The CDR3 in this case is CASSQYPSSDEQYF. The bases read TGTGCCAGCAGCCAATACCCCTCCTCCGACGAGCAGTACTTC.